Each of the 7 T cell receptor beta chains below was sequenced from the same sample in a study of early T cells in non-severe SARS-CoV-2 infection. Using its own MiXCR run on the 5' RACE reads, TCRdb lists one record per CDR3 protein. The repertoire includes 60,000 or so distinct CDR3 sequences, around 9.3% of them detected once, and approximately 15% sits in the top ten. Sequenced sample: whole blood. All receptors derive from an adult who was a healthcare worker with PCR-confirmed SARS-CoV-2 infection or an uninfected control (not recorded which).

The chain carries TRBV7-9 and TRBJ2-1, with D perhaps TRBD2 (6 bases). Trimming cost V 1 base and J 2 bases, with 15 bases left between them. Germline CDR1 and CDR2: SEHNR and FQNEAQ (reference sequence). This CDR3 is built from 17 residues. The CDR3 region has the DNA TGTGCCAGCAGCTTAGGTAGGCTAGCGACAACCTACAATGAGCAGTTCTTC. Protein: CASSLGRLATTYNEQFF.

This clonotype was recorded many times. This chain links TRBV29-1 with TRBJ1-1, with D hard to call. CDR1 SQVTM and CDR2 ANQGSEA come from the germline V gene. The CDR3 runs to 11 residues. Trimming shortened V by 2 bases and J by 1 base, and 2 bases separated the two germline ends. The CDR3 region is CSVEPNTEAFF. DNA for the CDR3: TGCAGCGTTGAACCGAACACTGAAGCTTTCTTT.

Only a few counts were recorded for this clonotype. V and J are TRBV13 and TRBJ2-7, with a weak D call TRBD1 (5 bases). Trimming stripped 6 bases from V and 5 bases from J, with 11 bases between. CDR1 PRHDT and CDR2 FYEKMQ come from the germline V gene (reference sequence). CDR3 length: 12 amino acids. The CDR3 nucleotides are TGTGCCAGCAGAAGAACAGGTGACGAGCAGTACTTC. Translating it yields CASRRTGDEQYF.

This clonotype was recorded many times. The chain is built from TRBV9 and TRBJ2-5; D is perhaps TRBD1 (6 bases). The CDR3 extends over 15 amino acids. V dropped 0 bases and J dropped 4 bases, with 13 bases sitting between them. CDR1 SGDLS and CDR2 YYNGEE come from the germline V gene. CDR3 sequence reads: CASSVVSGERETQYF. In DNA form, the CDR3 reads TGTGCCAGCAGCGTAGTATCAGGGGAGCGAGAGACCCAGTACTTC.

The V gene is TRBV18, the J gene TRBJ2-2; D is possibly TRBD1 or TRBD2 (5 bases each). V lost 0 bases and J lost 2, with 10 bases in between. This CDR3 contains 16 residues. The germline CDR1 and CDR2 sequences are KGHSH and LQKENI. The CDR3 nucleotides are TGTGCCAGCTCACCACCGTGGGGGATTAACACCGGGGAGCTGTTTTTT. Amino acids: CASSPPWGINTGELFF.

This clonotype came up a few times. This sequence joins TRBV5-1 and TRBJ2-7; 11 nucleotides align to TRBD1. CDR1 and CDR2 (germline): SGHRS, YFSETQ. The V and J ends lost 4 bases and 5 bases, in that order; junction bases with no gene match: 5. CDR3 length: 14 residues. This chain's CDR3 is CASSPGTGGNEQYF. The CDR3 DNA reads TGCGCCAGCAGCCCAGGGACAGGGGGTAACGAGCAGTACTTC.

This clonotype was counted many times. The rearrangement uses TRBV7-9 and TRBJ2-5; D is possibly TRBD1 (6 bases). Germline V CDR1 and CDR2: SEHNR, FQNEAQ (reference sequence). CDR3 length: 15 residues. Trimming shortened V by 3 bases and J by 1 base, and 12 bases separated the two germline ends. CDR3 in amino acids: CASSFKTGPQETQYF. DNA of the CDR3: TGTGCCAGCAGCTTCAAGACAGGACCCCAAGAGACCCAGTACTTC.